This T cell receptor beta chain was recorded in a study of tumor-infiltrating lymphocytes in primary liver carcinoma (dated by TCRdb to the late 2010s). The study in broad terms: The five patients, three men and two women aged 30 to 69 years, had hepatocellular carcinoma (four) or combined HCC and intrahepatic cholangiocarcinoma (one). The tumors of the five patients were staged as T1-T3 N0M0, with maximum diameters ranging from roughly 4 to 10 cm. Roughly 3.5 to 7.5 million productive TCRbeta reads were obtained per sample, and no significant difference in read depth was found between tissue types. For each liver tumor, the study sampled five regions along with adjacent normal tissue and blood, and applied TCRbeta repertoire sequencing, expression microarrays and whole-exome sequencing. TCRbeta repertoire sequencing covered 35 specimens from 5 patients: approximately 25 tumor regions, 5 adjacent noncancerous liver tissues and 5 peripheral blood samples. High reproducibility was observed for the technical replicate repertoires, with mean shared-clone rates roughly 0.92 and correlation coefficients above 0.98. The full study reports these points: Repertoire overlap was higher between tumor regions (mean around 36%) than tumor-adjacent (approximately 17%) or tumor-blood (approximately 14%) pairs, consistent with antigen-driven expansion. Because only the TCR beta chain was sequenced and unpaired alpha chains were not captured, true repertoire diversity is likely underestimated. With just 4 or 5 patients in the study, the authors point out that the findings should be validated in a larger study. Bulk unsorted samples precluded comparing CD4+ and CD8+ T cell repertoires. A significantly larger repertoire fraction was made up by the top 250 clones in tumors than in blood (p = 0.039).

In its sample, this clonotype was seen a few times. The specificity of this receptor is unknown. Base qualities are not provided; no much larger clone lies one nucleotide away. The germline ends are 10 bases apart after V is trimmed by 5 bases and J by 2 bases. Taken from cysteine to phenylalanine, the CDR3 has 13 residues. CDR3 DNA is the only sequence kept; it has 39 bases, read in frame from the first base. Via the germline V gene, CDR1 is SGHTA and CDR2 FQGTGA. Using a constant-region primer and ProtoScript II reverse transcriptase, TCRbeta-specific cDNA was reverse-transcribed from 500 ng total RNA. Construction of the TCRbeta libraries relied on three nested rounds of multiplex PCR, following a slightly modified ARM-PCR procedure. Multiplex TRBV1-TRBV30 forward primers and a Cbeta reverse primer were used in the first two PCR rounds, each of which was run for around 10 cycles. Sample barcodes and Illumina adapters were added in a final 25-cycle PCR using Deep VentR polymerase. Before sequencing, amplicons of 200-500 bp were purified from gel using a QIAquick gel extraction kit. TCRbeta amplicons were sequenced on an Illumina HiSeq 2500 with 250-bp paired-end reads. The authors processed their data as follows. Trimmomatic v0.33 was used to quality-trim the reads, and FLASH v1.2.11 was used to merge paired reads so that full CDR3 sequences could be recovered. V, D and J germline segments were assigned to the rearranged TCRbeta sequences by MiGEC v1.2.1b. Clonotype statistics and Shannon-Wiener diversity indices were calculated with VDJtools v1.0.0. Except for diversity analysis, only each sample's 250 most abundant clonotypes were used in subsequent analyses to reduce sampling bias. In-frame beta chains were kept once TCRdb had trimmed the public reads at Q25 with fastp and called clones with MiXCR. Rows are combined by CDR3 protein, so each entry shows the most common genes and DNA. TCRdb's processing, not the authors' own work, is the source of the V and J calls. In all, the sample holds around 88,000 distinct CDR3 sequences, and approximately 68% of those were seen once. The top ten clonotypes cover around 30% of the sample.

Without any cell sorting, total RNA and DNA were extracted together from around 20-30 mg of bulk tissue using the AllPrep DNA/RNA mini kit. Surgical resection was performed in China between 2015 and early 2016 on about 5 patients with histopathologically diagnosed primary liver carcinoma. At the time of sampling, the patients were treatment-naive and had chronic HBV infection. Fresh tumor and adjacent tissue pieces were bisected, with one half stored in RNAlater at -80 degrees C and the other half sent for histology. The V and J segments used are TRBV7-3 and TRBJ2-7; the D segment might be TRBD1 or TRBD2, since each matches 5 bases. Sequences were obtained from tumor-adjacent normal liver tissue. The sequence was collected from a man aged 35 to 55 with primary liver carcinoma and hepatitis B virus infection. The bases are TGTGCCAGCAGCAATGGGACGACCTACGAGCAGTACTTC. It is translated as CASSNGTTYEQYF.